This T cell receptor beta chain was sequenced in a study of CD8+CD57+ T cells in acquired aplastic anemia (dated by TCRdb to the late 2010s). General notes on the study: A mean of approximately 2.9 ug of DNA, ranging from roughly 0.19 to 27.4 ug, was extracted from sorted CD4+ and CD8+ cells. The full study reports these points: Around 31 CD8+ CDR3 sequences were shared between patients and controls but appeared highly expressed in patients and within their immunodominant clones. Patients and healthy controls showed no significant difference in CD8+ Simpson's diversity (P=0.060).

Between the V and J ends, shortened by 0 bases and 2 bases respectively, the junction contains 8 bases. Reading from cysteine to phenylalanine, the CDR3 counts 14 amino acids. This entry keeps only the CDR3 DNA: 42 bases, framed from base 1. Looking up the germline V gene yields CDR1 SGDLS and CDR2 YYNGEE. Of note for this clonotype: Its antigen is currently not known. No clone much larger than this one lies a single base away; base qualities are absent.

Genomic DNA was used as template for profiling of TCR beta VDJ combinations and CDR3 sequences. An Illumina HiSeq 2000 was the platform used for TCR repertoire sequencing. The authors' analysis ran thus. Repertoire assessment relied on Simpson's diversity index, CDR3 size and DJ length profiles, and TRBV/TRBJ rearrangement plots. The most abundant DNA sequence in the deep sequencing data was taken as the immunodominant clone. CDR3 amino acid sequences were checked for sharing between subjects and were compared against published repertoires and the VDJdb database. TCRdb cleaned the public reads at Q25 with fastp, built clones with MiXCR and kept in-frame beta chains. Rows are unified per CDR3 protein, each entry keeping the most common DNA and genes. The V and J calls shown here were made by TCRdb, not taken from the authors' results. This sample holds under 200,000 distinct CDR3 sequences; around three fifths were observed only once. Clones ranked in the top ten supply 46% of the sample.

TCR repertoires of sorted CD4+ and CD8+ blood T cells from severe aplastic anemia patients and healthy subjects were deep-sequenced in the study. Ficoll-Paque density gradient centrifugation was used to isolate peripheral blood mononuclear cells. CD4+ and CD8+ T cells were sorted by FACS or magnetic beads before DNA extraction. The rearrangement combines TRBV9 with TRBJ1-2, with the D gene too uncertain to name. The receptor comes from a human donor with severe aplastic anemia or a healthy control (not recorded which). Sequencing input: sorted CD4+, CD8+, or CD8+CD57+ T cells (not recorded which) from PBMCs. Read as DNA, the sequence is TGTGCCAGCAGCGTAGGGCAGGCGAACTATGGCTACACCTTC. Its protein is CASSVGQANYGYTF.